This TCR beta chain is drawn from a study of blood T cell repertoires in COVID-19. Study in general: Italy, Spain and the United States were the sources of the convalescent and acute COVID-19 samples.

In the study's own analysis: Amplifying reference gene primers gave estimates of nucleated cell counts. This table comes from immunoSEQ multiplex PCR, and its TCRdb copy is limited to in-frame clones, with some not included. Clone size and V and J calls were adopted from that table, with D and trimming inferred from the DNA. Seen here are roughly 120,000 clones, more than 85% observed once, and the top ten hold around 1.9%. Trimming left V 4 bases short and J 5 bases short, with 15 bases between. The CDR3 runs to 14 residues. Germline values: CDR1 SGHRS, CDR2 YFSETQ. During active infection, Seattle patients enrolled and were then monitored through disease.

The chain employs TRBV5-1 and TRBJ2-5; TRBD1 might be the D (7 bases). The sample consisted of peripheral blood. This clonotype was obtained from a man aged 45-65 years with COVID-19, enrolled during active disease. In DNA, the CDR3 is TGCGCCAGCAGCCCAGGACAGGAGGGGGAGACCCAGTACTTC. Translating gives CASSPGQEGETQYF.